Listed below are T cell receptor beta chains from one sample, sequenced in a study of blood T cells in healthy people across ages. Via MiXCR, TCRdb re-called the 5' RACE reads, giving one row per CDR3 protein. The sample shows around 800,000 distinct CDR3 sequences, approximately 53% of them seen only once. The sample taken for sequencing was blood. The receptors shown here come from a man aged 80 or over in good health. The CDR3 runs from the conserved cysteine through the conserved F or W. Each record gives: D gene, V gene, J gene, clone size, CDR3 DNA, CDR3 protein. A D gene is named only where the DNA matches it firmly. Size is stated for part of the rows, as once, few or many counts, or as a class when the clone is expanded.

>-|TRBV6-1|TRBJ2-2|-
TGTGCCACCCACGAGAGGATAAACACCGGGGAGCTGTTTTTT
CATHERINTGELFF
>TRBD1|TRBV27|TRBJ1-4|-
TGTGCCAGCAGTTTATCAGGGGGCAAATATGAAAAACTGTTTTTT
CASSLSGGKYEKLFF
>-|TRBV6-2/TRBV6-3|TRBJ2-1|-
TGTGCCAGCAGCAAATCCAATGAGCAGTTCTTC
CASSKSNEQFF
>TRBD1|TRBV7-2|TRBJ2-4|-
TGTGCCAGCAGCTTACAGGGGGATCGAAACATTCAGTACTTC
CASSLQGDRNIQYF
>TRBD1|TRBV7-3|TRBJ2-6|few
TGTGCCAGCAGCCCCGGGACAGTGCTCGGGGCCAACGTCCTGACTTTC
CASSPGTVLGANVLTF
>-|TRBV15|TRBJ2-1|-
TGTGCCACCAGCACCCAACCCGGTATCACTAGCCCTCGGGAGCAGTTCTTC
CATSTQPGITSPREQFF
>-|TRBV12-3/TRBV12-4|TRBJ1-6|-
TGTGCCAGCAGCCCGGAGGGAGGTTCACCCCTCCACTTT
CASSPEGGSPLHF
>TRBD1|TRBV27|TRBJ2-1|-
TGTGCCAGTCGGACAGGGGGTCATTATGAGCAGTTCTTC
CASRTGGHYEQFF
>-|TRBV12-3/TRBV12-4|TRBJ1-1|-
TGTGCCAGCAGGTATGACGAGGGGACTGAAGCTTTCTTT
CASRYDEGTEAFF
>TRBD1|TRBV27|TRBJ2-7|-
TGTGCCAGCAGTCCCTCTCCCCAGAGGGGGCCCTTCTTCTACGAGCAGTACTTC
CASSPSPQRGPFFYEQYF
>-|TRBV6-1|TRBJ2-7|-
TGTGCCAGCAGCAGGCAGGGCGATTGGAGAAGCTCCTACGAGCAGTACTTC
CASSRQGDWRSSYEQYF
>-|TRBV6-5|TRBJ1-2|few
TGTGCCAGCAGACTGGACGGATCTAACTATGGCTACACCTTC
CASRLDGSNYGYTF
>-|TRBV27|TRBJ1-2|-
TGTGCCAGCAGCGATGGGACAACTACTAACTATGGCTACACCTTC
CASSDGTTTNYGYTF
>-|TRBV4-2|TRBJ2-3|-
TGTGCCAGCAGCCAAGATCTGGGTAAGGGGACAGATACGCAGTATTTT
CASSQDLGKGTDTQYF
>TRBD2|TRBV24-1|TRBJ2-4|-
TGTGTCACCAGTGATTCCTCTTCTAGCGGGAGTGTCTACGATGAGCAGTACTTC
CVTSDSSSSGSVYDEQYF
>TRBD2|TRBV7-9|TRBJ2-3|-
TGTGCCAGCAGCGGCAACGGGAGGGTTCGCACAGATACGCAGTATTTT
CASSGNGRVRTDTQYF
>TRBD2|TRBV9|TRBJ2-1|-
TGTGCCAGCAGCGTGGAGGGTGGGACTACGATGATCAAAAGCTCCTACAATGAGCAGTTCTTC
CASSVEGGTTMIKSSYNEQFF
>-|TRBV9|TRBJ1-2|-
TGTGCCAGCAGCGTAGTGGGACAAAGCTATGGCTACACCTTC
CASSVVGQSYGYTF
>TRBD1|TRBV12-3/TRBV12-4|TRBJ1-5|-
TGTGCCAGCAGTTTCTCGACAGGGGGCCAGCCCCAGCATTTT
CASSFSTGGQPQHF
>TRBD1|TRBV4-1|TRBJ1-1|-
TGCGCCAGCAGCTCGACTCCGGGACAGCAAGCTTTCTTT
CASSSTPGQQAFF
>TRBD1|TRBV11-1|TRBJ2-3|few
TGTGCCAGCAGCTTAGGGACAGGGCCCGCCAGATACGCGTATTTT
CASSLGTGPARYAYF
>TRBD2|TRBV20-1|TRBJ2-5|few
TGCAGTGCTAGACTAGCGGGAGGATGGCGGACCCAGTACTTC
CSARLAGGWRTQYF
>TRBD1|TRBV29-1|TRBJ2-7|few
TGCAGCGTCGGGGGACAGGGGGGCCGAAAGCCCCCTTTCAAGAACGAGCAGTACTTC
CSVGGQGGRKPPFKNEQYF
>-|TRBV20-1|TRBJ2-5|few
TGCAGTGCTAGTTTTCAAGAGACCCAGTACTTC
CSASFQETQYF
>TRBD2|TRBV19|TRBJ2-2|-
TGTGCCAGTAGTATAGTTGTGACTAGCGGGAGGGCGACCGGGGAGCTGTTTTTT
CASSIVVTSGRATGELFF
>TRBD1|TRBV6-4|TRBJ1-2|-
TGTGCCAGCAGTGCCGAGACAGGGATGGCTGGCTACACCTTC
CASSAETGMAGYTF
>-|TRBV5-1|TRBJ1-4|-
TGCGCCAGCAGCTTGTCCGCAACTAATGAAAAACTGTTTTTT
CASSLSATNEKLFF
>TRBD1|TRBV3-1|TRBJ2-6|many
TGTGCCAGCACTAAAGTAGGGACAGGGTACTCCGGGGCCAACGTCCTGACTTTC
CASTKVGTGYSGANVLTF
>TRBD2|TRBV12-3/TRBV12-4|TRBJ2-4|few
TGTGCCAGCAGTTTAGGCGGGAGGGCCCCGGGCATTCAGTACTTC
CASSLGGRAPGIQYF
>TRBD2|TRBV9|TRBJ2-5|-
TGTGCCAGCAGCGTAGTGGGCGGGAGCTCAGAGACCCAGTACTTC
CASSVVGGSSETQYF
>-|TRBV7-2|TRBJ2-7|-
TGTGCCAGCAGCTTAGTAGGCGTCCCCTCCTACGAGCAGTACTTC
CASSLVGVPSYEQYF
>-|TRBV7-9|TRBJ2-1|few
TGTGCCAGCAGCTTAGGCCACAGCTCCTACAATGAGCAGTTCTTC
CASSLGHSSYNEQFF
>-|TRBV3-1|TRBJ2-1|-
TGTGCCAGTGGGCCTTGGTTTGGGAATGAGCAGTTCTTC
CASGPWFGNEQFF
>-|TRBV29-1|TRBJ1-1|-
TGCAGCGTGGGACCCCGAGGGGGAGGGTATGAAGCTTTCTTT
CSVGPRGGGYEAFF
>-|TRBV3-1|TRBJ2-6|-
TGTGCCAGCAGCCTCCCGATGACAGTCGTCACTGGGGCCAACGTCCTGACTTTC
CASSLPMTVVTGANVLTF
>TRBD2|TRBV20-1|TRBJ2-5|-
TGCAGTGCTAGCTCTAGCGGGATGTTAAAGACCCAGTACTTC
CSASSSGMLKTQYF